This T cell receptor beta chain was observed in a study of blood T cell repertoires in COVID-19. Overall study: The United States, Italy and Spain supplied acute and convalescent COVID-19 samples.

Germline-derived CDR1 and CDR2 are ENHRY and SYGVKD. V dropped 6 bases and J dropped 6; count of bases not matched to a gene: 12. The CDR3 contains 15 residues. How the authors handled the data: Amplified reference gene primers provided the basis for estimating nucleated cell counts. The data were produced by immunoSEQ multiplex PCR, yet TCRdb's version contains in-frame clones alone and is incomplete. V, J and clone size are taken as reported in that table, and D and trimming were inferred from the DNA itself. In the table there are around 130,000 clones, 75% to 90% of which are singletons. Input material: peripheral blood. The rearrangement uses TRBV10-3 and TRBJ1-2; 8 bases fit TRBD1. This TCR came from a human donor in a cohort sampled during active COVID-19. The CDR3 sequence is CAIREGQGYRDGYTF. For the CDR3, the DNA is TGTGCCATCAGAGAAGGACAGGGCTACAGAGATGGCTACACCTTC.